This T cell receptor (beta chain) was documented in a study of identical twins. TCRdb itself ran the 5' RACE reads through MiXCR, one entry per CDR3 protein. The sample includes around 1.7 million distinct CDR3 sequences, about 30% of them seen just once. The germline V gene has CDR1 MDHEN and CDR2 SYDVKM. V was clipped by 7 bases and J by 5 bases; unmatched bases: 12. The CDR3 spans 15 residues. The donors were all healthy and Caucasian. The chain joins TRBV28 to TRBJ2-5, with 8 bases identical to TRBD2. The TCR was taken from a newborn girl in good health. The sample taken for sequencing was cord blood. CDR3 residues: CASNLVTPGGETQYF. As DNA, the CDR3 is TGTGCCAGCAACCTAGTTACTCCGGGGGGGGAGACCCAGTACTTC.